Each of the 26 T cell receptor beta chains below was sequenced from the same sample in a study of early T cells in non-severe SARS-CoV-2 infection. TCRdb re-derived calls from the 5' RACE reads in MiXCR, one entry per CDR3 protein. The data hold 50,000 to 60,000 distinct CDR3 sequences, with around 10% observed a single time. Sequences were obtained from whole blood. Receptor source: an adult who was a healthcare worker with PCR-confirmed SARS-CoV-2 infection or an uninfected control (not recorded which).

This clonotype was counted between two and nine times. The gene calls are TRBV30 and TRBJ1-2; D remains unclear. CDR3 length equals 13 residues. Germline values: CDR1 GTSNPN, CDR2 SVGIG (reference sequence). Trimming took off 5 bases at V and 2 bases at J, with 12 bases between the two ends. CDR3 coding DNA: TGTGCCTGGGAGCCCGGGTTAAACTATGGCTACACCTTC. This gives the protein CAWEPGLNYGYTF.

This clonotype has a count of ten or more. The chain has TRBV29-1 and TRBJ2-7; TRBD2 agrees at 10 bases. The CDR3 contains 11 residues. Trimming took 6 bases from V and 7 from J; bases not matched to a gene: 3. Germline V gene lookup returns CDR1 SQVTM and CDR2 ANQGSEA. In DNA form, the CDR3 reads TGCAGCGTCCTGACTAGCGGGGAGCAGTACTTC. Protein product: CSVLTSGEQYF.

Ten or more counts support this clonotype. The chain recombines TRBV18 with TRBJ2-6, with 9 bases fitting TRBD1. Germline V gives CDR1 KGHSH, CDR2 LQKENI. V was pared by 3 bases and J by 5 bases, with 11 bases of the junction left unmatched. This CDR3 is built from 18 residues. The CDR3 sequence: CASSPLSPGQGWANVLTF. For the CDR3, the DNA is TGTGCCAGCTCACCCCTTTCACCGGGACAGGGCTGGGCCAACGTCCTGACTTTC.

There are a few counts of this clonotype. V is TRBV7-2 and J is TRBJ1-6; D gene ambiguous. Looked up from germline, CDR1 is SGHTA and CDR2 is FQGNSA. The V end was cut by 4 bases, the J end by 7 bases, with 2 bases between. The CDR3 has 11 amino acids. CDR3 DNA: TGTGCCAGCAGCTCCAATTCACCCCTCCACTTT. This translates into CASSSNSPLHF.

This clonotype was counted a few times. This rearrangement joins TRBV20-1 to TRBJ2-5, with D possibly matching TRBD2 (6 bases). This CDR3 region has 14 residues. Germline loops: CDR1 DFQATT, CDR2 SNEGSKA (reference sequence). Trimming cost V 6 bases and J 0 bases, with 14 bases left between them. CDR3 nucleotides: TGCAGTGCCCTGGTACGGGGGAACCAAGAGACCCAGTACTTC. It is translated as CSALVRGNQETQYF.

This clonotype was seen ten or more times. The chain links TRBV28 to TRBJ2-1; maybe TRBD1 (6 bases). The V gene's germline CDR1 is MDHEN and CDR2 SYDVKM. The CDR3 contains 14 residues. V lost 10 bases to trimming and J lost 4 bases, with 17 bases between them. In DNA, the CDR3 is TGTGCCACCATAAGCGGACAGCCTTACAATGAGCAGTTCTTC. Amino acids: CATISGQPYNEQFF.

This clonotype occurred many times. This rearrangement joins TRBV2 to TRBJ2-1, with TRBD2 identical over 7 bases. CDR1 is SNHLY and CDR2 is FYNNEI in the germline V gene. After removal of 8 bases from V and 5 bases from J, the junction contained 6 bases not matched to a gene. The CDR3 is 13 amino acids. Written as DNA, the CDR3 is TGTGCCAGCTCGGGGGGTTGGGACAATGAGCAGTTCTTC. Protein product: CASSGGWDNEQFF.

This chain uses TRBV2 with TRBJ1-2; 9 bases agree with TRBD1. Germline V gives CDR1 SNHLY, CDR2 FYNNEI. Trimming at V came to 0 bases and at J to 10 bases, leaving 6 bases not matched to a gene. The CDR3 runs 14 residues. Written as DNA, the CDR3 is TGTGCCAGCAGTGAAGCGGGGGACAGGGCACCCTACACCTTC. Translation gives CASSEAGDRAPYTF.

V is TRBV3-1 and J is TRBJ1-3, with a possible D match to TRBD1 (5 bases). With 4 bases removed from V and 4 bases from J, the gap between germline ends came to 20 bases. Germline CDR1 is LGHDT and CDR2 is YNNKEL (reference sequence). The CDR3 length is 17 residues. The chain's CDR3 is CASSPSVGPSGGNTIYF. The CDR3 DNA reads TGTGCCAGCAGCCCCTCCGTGGGGCCGTCGGGAGGAAACACCATATATTTT.

A few counts support this clonotype. The chain combines TRBV11-3 with TRBJ2-3; TRBD2 agrees at 8 bases. Per the germline V gene, CDR1 is SGHNT and CDR2 is YENEEA. V was clipped by 3 bases and J by 1 base; unmatched bases: 15. The CDR3 length is 19 residues. The CDR3 sequence is CASSLRKRGPRHRTDTQYF. DNA of the CDR3: TGTGCCAGCAGCTTGCGGAAGCGGGGGCCCCGTCATCGCACAGATACGCAGTATTTT.

The chain's CDR3 is CASSLAGYQETQYF. CDR3 coding DNA: TGTGCCAGCAGCCTCGCGGGGTACCAAGAGACCCAGTACTTC. The chain carries TRBV3-1 and TRBJ2-5, with D perhaps matching TRBD2 (6 bases). Germline CDR1 LGHDT, CDR2 YNNKEL (reference sequence). The CDR3 runs 14 residues. V was shortened by 4 bases and J by 0 bases, with 9 bases between the two germline ends.

In its sample, this clonotype was seen many times. This chain connects TRBV5-4 to TRBJ2-5; perhaps TRBD2 as D (6 bases). The CDR3 has 14 residues. Per the germline V gene, CDR1 is SGHNT and CDR2 is YYREEE (reference sequence). With 0 bases removed from V and 5 bases from J, the gap between germline ends came to 11 bases. CDR3 nucleotides: TGTGCCAGCAGCTTGGAGAGGAGGGAGGAGACCCAGTACTTC. Amino acids: CASSLERREETQYF.

This clonotype was detected many times. The chain is built from TRBV14 and TRBJ1-1; tentative D call: TRBD1 (5 bases). Germline V gene sequence: CDR1 SGHDN, CDR2 FVKESK. CDR3 size: 14 residues. V was trimmed by 1 base and J by 6 bases, leaving 12 bases between them. The CDR3 loop is CASSQVQWGSEAFF. The CDR3 DNA sequence: TGTGCCAGCAGCCAAGTACAGTGGGGGTCTGAAGCTTTCTTT.

In this sample, this clonotype turned up many times. The V gene is TRBV11-2, the J gene TRBJ1-4; the D is unclear. V lost 1 base and J lost 3, with 12 bases in between. From germline, CDR1 is SGHAT and CDR2 FQNNGV. This CDR3 spans 16 amino acids. CDR3 protein: CASSLGFVPSNEKLFF. Written as DNA, the CDR3 is TGTGCCAGCAGCTTAGGTTTTGTACCCTCTAATGAAAAACTGTTTTTT. The entire variable domain, with the rest obtained from reference TRBV11-2 and TRBJ1-4, is as follows: EAGVAQSPRYKIIEKRQSVAFWCNPISGHATLYWYQQILGQGPKLLIQFQNNGVVDDSQLPKDRFSAERLKGVDSTLKIQPAKLEDSAVYLCASSLGFVPSNEKLFFGSGTQLSVL.

The rearrangement joins TRBV12-3 or TRBV12-4 to TRBJ1-1; D unclear. The V gene lost 5 bases and the J gene lost 3 bases, with 10 bases spanning the gap. This CDR3 spans 13 amino acids. In DNA, the CDR3 is TGTGCCAGCAGTCCCACGGGTTACACTGAAGCTTTCTTT. Amino acid sequence: CASSPTGYTEAFF.

The CDR3 DNA reads TGCAGTGCTAGACGGACCTCCCGAGACGAGCAGTACTTC. This sequence encodes CSARRTSRDEQYF. The chain employs TRBV20-1 and TRBJ2-7; D gene unclear. Germline V gene sequence: CDR1 DFQATT, CDR2 SNEGSKA (reference sequence). The CDR3 contains 13 residues. Trimming cost V 2 bases and J 5 bases, with 13 bases left between them.

This clonotype was seen many times. V usage is TRBV3-1 and J usage is TRBJ1-1; D remains ambiguous. The V end lost 6 bases, the J end lost 3 bases, and 11 bases lay between the germline ends. Germline-derived CDR1 and CDR2 are LGHDT and YNNKEL (reference sequence). The CDR3 has 13 residues. The CDR3 nucleotides read TGTGCCAGCAGTCGACGAAGAGACACTGAAGCTTTCTTT. Amino acids: CASSRRRDTEAFF.

This rearrangement joins TRBV10-3 to TRBJ1-1, with unresolved D. CDR1 is ENHRY and CDR2 is SYGVKD in the germline V gene. V lost 8 bases and J lost 1, with 5 bases in between. The CDR3 length is 11 residues. In DNA form, the CDR3 reads TGTGCCATCCGGGAGAACACTGAAGCTTTCTTT. Translated, it gives CAIRENTEAFF.

This clonotype was counted many times. The junction and the germline gene differ at one end; a read error may be behind it. The genes are TRBV6-5 and TRBJ2-7; TRBD1 is a possible D gene (5 bases). CDR1 and CDR2 (germline): MNHEY, SVGAGI. This CDR3 has 16 residues. The CDR3 spells CASSYSSVRDTYEQYF. Written as DNA, the CDR3 is TGTGCCAGCAGTTACTCGAGTGTCAGGGATACCTACGAACAGTACTTC.

In its sample, this clonotype was seen many times. The chain links TRBV6-5 to TRBJ2-1, with TRBD2 identical over 10 bases. The CDR3 has 15 residues. Germline loops: CDR1 MNHEY, CDR2 SVGAGI. J was trimmed by 4 bases and V by 6 bases; bases with no gene match: 6. DNA for the CDR3: TGTGCCAGCAGATTCGGACTAGCGGCTTACAATGAGCAGTTCTTC. It encodes CASRFGLAAYNEQFF.

The V and J genes are TRBV20-1 and TRBJ2-7, with D possibly being TRBD1 or TRBD2 (5 bases each). V was clipped by 0 bases and J by 3 bases, with 15 bases between them. The germline gives CDR1 DFQATT, CDR2 SNEGSKA (reference sequence). The CDR3 has 15 amino acids. Here the CDR3 reads CSARDQPRGSYEQYF. The CDR3 region has the DNA TGCAGTGCTAGAGACCAACCCCGGGGCAGCTACGAGCAGTACTTC.

This clonotype showed up many times. The J gene is TRBJ2-5, the V gene TRBV29-1; no firm D call. Trimming took off 0 bases at V and 7 bases at J, with 12 bases between the two ends. This CDR3 region has 13 residues. Germline V gene lookup returns CDR1 SQVTM and CDR2 ANQGSEA. CDR3 bases: TGCAGCGTTGAAGAAGGCTACGCTGCGACCCAGTACTTC. This translates into CSVEEGYAATQYF.

Concerning this clonotype: A much more abundant neighbour one base away suggests this may be a read error. V is TRBV4-3 and J is TRBJ2-4; D is perhaps TRBD1 (5 bases). Germline values: CDR1 LGHNA, CDR2 YSLEER. V was clipped by 3 bases and J by 6 bases, with 15 bases between them. This CDR3 spans 15 amino acids. The CDR3 here is CASSQEPRQINIQYF. In DNA form, the CDR3 reads TGCGCCAGCAGCCAGGAACCGAGACAGATAAACATTCAGTACTTC.

This clonotype has at least ten counts. The CDR3 DNA is TGTGCCAGCAGTCCCGTAATGGGGGAGCTGTTTTTT. Translated: CASSPVMGELFF. J is TRBJ2-2 and V is TRBV28; the D is unclear. Germline V gene data show CDR1 as MDHEN and CDR2 as SYDVKM. V lost 5 bases and J 8 bases, leaving 9 bases between the germline ends. This CDR3 is 12 amino acids long. Looking up the rest from reference TRBV28 and TRBJ2-2 gives the full variable domain: DVKVTQSSRYLVKRTGEKVFLECVQDMDHENMFWYRQDPGLGLRLIYFSYDVKMKEKGDIPEGYSVSREKKERFSLILESASTNQTSMYLCASSPVMGELFFGEGSRLTVL.

This rearrangement joins TRBV19 to TRBJ2-7; D uncertain. The CDR3 extends over 14 amino acids. Germline loops: CDR1 LNHDA, CDR2 SQIVND (reference sequence). Between the trimmed V and J ends, which lost 2 bases and 4 bases, there was a span of 12 bases. Here the CDR3 reads CASSIIGQKYEQYF. DNA of the CDR3: TGTGCCAGTAGTATAATCGGCCAAAAATACGAGCAGTACTTC.

This clonotype was seen many times. The gene calls are TRBV6-5 and TRBJ2-7; D may be TRBD2 (6 bases). CDR3 length: 15 amino acids. The germline CDR1 and CDR2 sequences are MNHEY and SVGAGI. Trimming pared 0 bases from V and 2 bases from J, leaving 11 bases between. This chain's CDR3 is CASSYSGGGTYEQYF. Written as DNA, the CDR3 is TGTGCCAGCAGTTACTCCGGGGGAGGCACCTACGAGCAGTACTTC.